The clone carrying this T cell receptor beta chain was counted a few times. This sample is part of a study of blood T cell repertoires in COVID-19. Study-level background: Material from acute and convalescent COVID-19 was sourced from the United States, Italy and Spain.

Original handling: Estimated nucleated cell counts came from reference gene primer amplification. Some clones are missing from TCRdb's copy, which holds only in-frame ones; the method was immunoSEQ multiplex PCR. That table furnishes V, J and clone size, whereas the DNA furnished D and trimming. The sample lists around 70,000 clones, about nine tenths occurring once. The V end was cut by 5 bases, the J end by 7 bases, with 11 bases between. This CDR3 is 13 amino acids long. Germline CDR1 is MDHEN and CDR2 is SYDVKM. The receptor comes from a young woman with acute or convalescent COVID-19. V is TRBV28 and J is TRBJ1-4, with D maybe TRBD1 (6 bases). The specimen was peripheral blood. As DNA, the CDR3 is TGTGCCAGCAGTCACAGGACAGTTGAAAAACTGTTTTTT. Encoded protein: CASSHRTVEKLFF. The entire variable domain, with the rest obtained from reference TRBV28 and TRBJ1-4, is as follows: DVKVTQSSRYLVKRTGEKVFLECVQDMDHENMFWYRQDPGLGLRLIYFSYDVKMKEKGDIPEGYSVSREKKERFSLILESASTNQTSMYLCASSHRTVEKLFFGSGTQLSVL.